These T cell receptor beta chains were read from a single sample in a study of T cell responses to AZD1222 COVID-19 vaccine. Using immunoSEQ multiplex PCR, the repertoire was profiled, and TCRdb retains in-frame clones only, with some absent. This table holds tens of thousands of clones, roughly 90% found once. The specimen comprised peripheral blood, sampled 28 days after the second AZD1222 dose. These receptor sequences come from an adult who received the AZD1222 COVID-19 vaccine. Each CDR3 is given with its conserved first and last residue. Each record gives: clone size, J gene, D gene, V gene, CDR3 protein, CDR3 DNA. A D gene is named only where the DNA matches it firmly. Clone size is not always given. Where it is, it says once, few, many or a class for expanded clones.

clone size: NA; J gene: TRBJ1-1; D gene: NA; V gene: TRBV9; CDR3 protein: CASGTGRGTEAFF; CDR3 DNA: TGTGCCAGCGGGACCGGGAGAGGCACTGAAGCTTTCTTT
clone size: NA; J gene: TRBJ1-5; D gene: NA; V gene: TRBV27; CDR3 protein: CASKSRTLGNQPQHF; CDR3 DNA: TGTGCCAGCAAATCTAGGACACTAGGGAATCAGCCCCAGCATTTT
clone size: NA; J gene: TRBJ2-5; D gene: NA; V gene: TRBV7-3; CDR3 protein: CASSQQGSQETQYF; CDR3 DNA: TGTGCCAGCAGCCAGCAGGGGAGCCAAGAGACCCAGTACTTC
clone size: NA; J gene: TRBJ2-7; D gene: TRBD1; V gene: TRBV2; CDR3 protein: CASSRGQGSYEQYF; CDR3 DNA: TGTGCCAGCAGCCGCGGACAGGGGTCCTACGAGCAGTACTTC
clone size: NA; J gene: TRBJ2-5; D gene: TRBD2; V gene: TRBV5-1; CDR3 protein: CASAGTSGIQETQYF; CDR3 DNA: TGCGCCAGCGCCGGGACTAGCGGTATACAAGAGACCCAGTACTTC
clone size: NA; J gene: TRBJ2-2; D gene: TRBD2; V gene: TRBV30; CDR3 protein: CACKLSSGNTGELFF; CDR3 DNA: TGTGCCTGCAAACTTTCTAGCGGGAACACCGGGGAGCTGTTTTTT
clone size: NA; J gene: TRBJ1-5; D gene: NA; V gene: TRBV6-5; CDR3 protein: CASSRGVEGQPQHF; CDR3 DNA: TGTGCCAGCAGCCGGGGGGTGGAGGGTCAGCCCCAGCATTTT
clone size: once; J gene: TRBJ2-3; D gene: TRBD2; V gene: TRBV3-1/TRBV3-2; CDR3 protein: CASSPTSGRTDTQYF; CDR3 DNA: TGTGCCAGCAGTCCGACTAGCGGACGCACAGATACGCAGTATTTT
clone size: NA; J gene: TRBJ1-4; D gene: TRBD1; V gene: TRBV28; CDR3 protein: CASSPRGQGLEKLFF; CDR3 DNA: TGTGCCAGCAGTCCCCGGGGACAGGGCTTAGAAAAACTGTTTTTT
clone size: NA; J gene: TRBJ2-7; D gene: NA; V gene: TRBV6-5; CDR3 protein: CASARLQGREQYF; CDR3 DNA: TGTGCCAGCGCAAGATTACAGGGTCGGGAGCAGTACTTC
clone size: NA; J gene: TRBJ1-3; D gene: TRBD1; V gene: TRBV5-6; CDR3 protein: CASSSGQGRNTIYF; CDR3 DNA: TGTGCCAGCAGCTCGGGACAGGGGAGGAACACCATATATTTT
clone size: NA; J gene: TRBJ1-2; D gene: TRBD1; V gene: TRBV7-2; CDR3 protein: CASSFQGQGSYGYTF; CDR3 DNA: TGTGCCAGCAGCTTTCAAGGACAGGGGTCGTATGGCTACACCTTC
clone size: NA; J gene: TRBJ1-2; D gene: NA; V gene: TRBV27; CDR3 protein: CASMMKGGVGGYTF; CDR3 DNA: TGTGCCAGCATGATGAAGGGAGGGGTAGGTGGCTACACCTTC
clone size: NA; J gene: TRBJ2-5; D gene: NA; V gene: TRBV7-3; CDR3 protein: CASSPGPGFQETQYF; CDR3 DNA: TGTGCCAGCAGCCCTGGGCCGGGGTTTCAAGAGACCCAGTACTTC
clone size: few; J gene: TRBJ2-7; D gene: TRBD1; V gene: TRBV30; CDR3 protein: CAWRWDRGGEQYF; CDR3 DNA: TGTGCCTGGAGGTGGGACAGGGGGGGCGAGCAGTACTTC
clone size: NA; J gene: TRBJ1-5; D gene: TRBD1; V gene: TRBV10-3; CDR3 protein: CATHGQVGSNQPQHF; CDR3 DNA: TGTGCCACGCATGGACAGGTAGGGAGCAATCAGCCCCAGCATTTT
clone size: NA; J gene: TRBJ2-1; D gene: NA; V gene: TRBV10-3; CDR3 protein: CAISDTRRGNEQFF; CDR3 DNA: TGTGCCATCAGTGATACTAGGAGGGGCAATGAGCAGTTCTTC
clone size: NA; J gene: TRBJ1-1; D gene: NA; V gene: TRBV27; CDR3 protein: CASSLAAATEAFF; CDR3 DNA: TGTGCCAGCAGTTTGGCCGCGGCCACTGAAGCTTTCTTT
clone size: NA; J gene: TRBJ2-6; D gene: NA; V gene: TRBV6-6; CDR3 protein: CASRTRQFQNVLTF; CDR3 DNA: TGTGCCAGCAGAACAAGACAGTTCCAAAACGTCCTGACTTTC
clone size: NA; J gene: TRBJ2-6; D gene: TRBD1; V gene: TRBV29-1; CDR3 protein: CSVGTGTGANVLTF; CDR3 DNA: TGCAGCGTTGGGACAGGGACCGGGGCCAACGTCCTGACTTTC
clone size: NA; J gene: TRBJ1-5; D gene: NA; V gene: TRBV27; CDR3 protein: CASSSKGSNRQPQHF; CDR3 DNA: TGTGCCAGCAGTTCAAAGGGGAGTAATCGTCAGCCCCAGCATTTT
clone size: once; J gene: TRBJ2-2; D gene: TRBD2; V gene: TRBV9; CDR3 protein: CASSLREGGELFF; CDR3 DNA: TGTGCCAGCAGCTTGCGGGAGGGCGGGGAGCTGTTTTTT
clone size: NA; J gene: TRBJ1-5; D gene: NA; V gene: TRBV2; CDR3 protein: CASSEGTLTQQPQHF; CDR3 DNA: TGTGCCAGCAGTGAAGGGACATTAACGCAACAGCCCCAGCATTTT
clone size: NA; J gene: TRBJ1-5; D gene: NA; V gene: TRBV19; CDR3 protein: CASSITGTQPQHF; CDR3 DNA: TGTGCCAGTAGTATAACAGGGACTCAGCCCCAGCATTTT
clone size: NA; J gene: TRBJ2-5; D gene: NA; V gene: TRBV11-3; CDR3 protein: CASSRGGDQETQYF; CDR3 DNA: TGTGCCAGCTCCAGGGGCGGCGACCAAGAGACCCAGTACTTC